This record covers a single T cell receptor beta chain. Its antigen is undetermined. A far larger clone is one nucleotide away, so this likely arose from a read error. The sample originates from a study of prognosis after radiotherapy for stage I lung cancer. Whole-study findings and limits: Patients who went on to get distant metastases had lower Shannon entropy after stereotactic body radiation therapy.

Two-round multiplex PCR amplified TCR beta CDR3 from genomic DNA. Amplification in first-round PCR relied on primers specific to each TRBV and TRBJ gene. From the multiplex PCR reads, TCRdb called clonotypes with MiXCR, one entry per CDR3 protein. The repertoire holds tens of thousands of distinct CDR3 sequences, with roughly 29% as singletons. Imaging by CT and PET/CT found every patient node-negative, and no patient had prior chemotherapy, radiotherapy or other malignancies. The germline V gene has CDR1 MNHGY and CDR2 SVAAGI. V dropped 3 bases and J dropped 6 bases, with 12 bases sitting between them. The CDR3 extends over 14 amino acids.

The clonotype originates from a donor aged 50 or older with non-small cell lung cancer. Sample: PBMCs, taken before or after stereotactic body radiation therapy (not recorded which). V and J are TRBV6-9 and TRBJ1-5; D perhaps matches TRBD1 (5 bases). The CDR3 DNA is TGTGCCAGCAGTTACTATCAGGGAGGTCAGCCCCAGCATTTT. This gives the protein CASSYYQGGQPQHF.